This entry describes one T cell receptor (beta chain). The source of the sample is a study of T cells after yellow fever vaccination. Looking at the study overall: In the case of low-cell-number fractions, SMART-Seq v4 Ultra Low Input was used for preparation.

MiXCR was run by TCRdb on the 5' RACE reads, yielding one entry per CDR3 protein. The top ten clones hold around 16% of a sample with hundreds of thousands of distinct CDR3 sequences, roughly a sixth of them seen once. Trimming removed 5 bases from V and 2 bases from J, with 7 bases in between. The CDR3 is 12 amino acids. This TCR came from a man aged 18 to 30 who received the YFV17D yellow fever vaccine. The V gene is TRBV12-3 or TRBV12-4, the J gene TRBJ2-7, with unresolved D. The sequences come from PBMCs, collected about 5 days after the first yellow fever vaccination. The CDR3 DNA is TGTGCCAGCAGTCCACAGCCCTACGAGCAGTACTTC. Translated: CASSPQPYEQYF.